This T cell receptor (beta chain) was identified during a study of regulatory T cells in long-lasting Graves disease (dated by TCRdb to the early 2020s). For the wider study: Newly diagnosed Graves' disease patients had taken antithyroid drugs for less than 3 months. Patients with persistent Graves' disease were compared with patients with newly diagnosed Graves' disease using TCR sequencing and RNA sequencing of peripheral blood. A total of around 35 samples were covered by TCR sequencing, comprising approximately 13 persistent and around 20 newly diagnosed Graves' disease patients. The study was registered as a clinical trial and conducted in China.

The V and J ends are trimmed by 0 bases and 6 bases, leaving 8 bases between them. The germline V gene encodes CDR1 DFQATT and CDR2 SNEGSKA (reference sequence). The CDR3 runs 12 amino acids, cysteine and phenylalanine included. The DNA shown is the 36-base CDR3, in frame from base 1. What the authors observed across the whole study: As a limitation, the authors acknowledged that the small sample size may reduce accuracy. TRBV28, TRBJ1-2 and TRBJ2-5 were preferentially used in persistent disease, while TRBV20-1 and TRBJ2-1 were favored in newly diagnosed disease. Compared with newly diagnosed patients, patients with persistent Graves' disease had lower TCR Shannon entropy and fewer highly expanded clones, which suggests clonal expansion. Sequencing and analysis were restricted to the TCR beta chain. A larger number of public clonotypes was shared among persistent patients (approximately 3,000) than among newly diagnosed patients (approximately 1,000). Peripheral blood alone was examined, since thyroid tissue, which constituted the primary lesion, could not be accessed.

Many counts were recorded for this clonotype. Its specific antigen is unknown. There are no base qualities to consult, and no much larger clone falls within one base. To prepare the library, multiplex PCR was applied. Instrument used: Illumina HiSeq 4000. CDR3 regions were amplified by Arm-PCR with iRepertoire HTBI primers to construct TCR beta libraries. PCR products were gel purified before sequencing. Turning to the authors' computational methods: Across samples, around 62 TRBV and 13 to 15 TRBJ segments were identified and used for gene usage analysis of CDR3 amino acid clonotypes. COPE and FqMerger were used to merge the filtered high-quality paired reads into contigs. BLAST was used to align contigs to IMGT TRBV, TRBD and TRBJ reference genes, with CDR3 defined following IMGT. Any clonotype with a frequency above 0.1% was classified as a highly expanded clone. Shannon entropy served as the measure of repertoire diversity, while the Gini coefficient captured V-J evenness. Public clonotypes were defined as clonotypes shared by more than one individual. TCRdb ran its own pipeline on the public reads, namely fastp trimming at Q25 and MiXCR clone calling, and kept in-frame beta chains. When rows share a CDR3 protein, they turn into one entry using the most common DNA and genes. TCRdb, not the original authors, processed these V and J calls. The sample yields approximately 400,000 distinct CDR3 sequences; about 16% were counted once. About a fifth of the sample comes from the top ten.

In light of the paper, this sample's time point label describes: newly diagnosed GD, antithyroid drugs for less than 3 months. For both TCR sequencing and RNA sequencing, RNA was extracted from PBMCs in TRIzol. The diagnosis of Graves' disease followed American Thyroid Association guidelines. Patients were recruited from an endocrinology department in Xi'an, China. Each patient gave approximately 10 milliliters of peripheral blood, collected in an EDTA anticoagulant tube. Ficoll Paque Plus density gradient separation was used to isolate PBMCs, and no further T cell sorting was performed. RNA quality was checked with an Agilent 2100 Bioanalyzer and agarose gel, and concentration with a NanoDrop 2000.

The sequence was collected from a female donor with Graves disease. The sample was peripheral blood mononuclear cells (PBMCs), taken at new diagnosis, from a patient treated with antithyroid drugs. The chain is encoded by TRBV20-1 joined to TRBJ1-2; the D gene is unclear. The CDR3 in this case is CSARDPQNGYTF. The nucleotide sequence is TGCAGTGCTAGAGATCCTCAAAATGGCTACACCTTC.